The 7 T cell receptor beta chains in this list originate from one sample, sequenced in a study of shared clonotypes between healthy human individuals. Produced via immunoSEQ multiplex PCR; TCRdb's table is partial and in-frame only. The data hold about 710,000 clones, with just under 75% observed a single time. The sequenced sample was memory CD4+ T cells sorted from blood. Subset of the sample: CD45RA-negative fraction. These receptors came from a woman in her 30s in good health.

This clone showed up just a few times. This chain links TRBV7-9 with TRBJ1-1; the match to TRBD1 covers 9 bases. The V gene end was trimmed by 4 bases and the J gene end by 4 bases; junction bases not matched to a gene: 10. CDR3 size: 16 residues. Per germline, CDR1 SEHNR and CDR2 FQNEAQ (reference sequence). The CDR3 DNA reads as TGTGCCAGCAGCTCCCGGACAGGGGAACAGGGCACTGAAGCTTTCTTT. Amino acid sequence: CASSSRTGEQGTEAFF.

In this sample, this clone turned up a few times. The sample has other DNA sequences that encode this CDR3 too. CDR3 in amino acids: CASSLTVNTGELFF. DNA of the CDR3: TGCGCCAGCAGCTTGACAGTGAACACCGGGGAGCTGTTTTTT. The V and J genes are TRBV5-1 and TRBJ2-2; D not resolved. The CDR3 contains 14 residues. Trimming took off 1 base at V and 1 base at J, with 5 bases between the two ends. From germline, CDR1 is SGHRS and CDR2 YFSETQ.

The chain combines TRBV19 with TRBJ2-2; D call uncertain. Between the trimmed V and J ends, which lost 8 bases and 1 base, there was a span of 20 bases. Germline loops: CDR1 LNHDA, CDR2 SQIVND (reference sequence). The length of the CDR3 is 17 residues. The CDR3 sequence is CASFAALQPKNTGELFF. In DNA, the CDR3 is TGTGCCAGTTTCGCGGCTCTGCAGCCTAAGAACACCGGGGAGCTGTTTTTT.

The DNA for the CDR3 is TGTGCCATCAGTGAGCCCCCGGAATACAATGAGCAGTTCTTC. Translating gives CAISEPPEYNEQFF. The gene calls are TRBV10-3 and TRBJ2-1; D unclear. V lost 2 bases to trimming and J lost 4 bases, with 9 bases between them. Germline V CDR1 and CDR2: ENHRY, SYGVKD. The CDR3 consists of 14 residues.

The CDR3 loop is CASSLTGRQETQYF. The CDR3 region has the DNA TGTGCCAGCAGCCTCACAGGGAGGCAAGAGACCCAGTACTTC. This chain links TRBV7-7 with TRBJ2-5; D tentatively reads TRBD1 or TRBD2 (6 bases each). In germline, CDR1 is SSHAT, CDR2 FNYEAQ (reference sequence). This CDR3 spans 14 amino acids. The V and J ends lost 5 bases and 2 bases respectively, with 12 bases between them.

The chain uses TRBV18 and TRBJ1-5, with 7 bases lining up with TRBD1. The CDR3 spans 15 residues. With 6 bases clipped from V and 0 bases from J, the junction kept 5 bases outside the gene matches. Per germline, CDR1 KGHSH and CDR2 LQKENI. The CDR3 region is CASSQDRASNQPQHF. CDR3 bases: TGTGCCAGCTCCCAAGACAGGGCTAGCAATCAGCCCCAGCATTTT.

The chain combines TRBV11-1 with TRBJ2-7; perhaps D is TRBD1 or TRBD2 (5 bases each). This CDR3 spans 14 amino acids. The germline CDR1 and CDR2 sequences are SGHAT and FQDESV (reference sequence). V dropped 1 base and J dropped 6 bases, with 13 bases sitting between them. CDR3 sequence reads: CASSLVSVQGEQYF. Written as DNA, the CDR3 is TGTGCCAGCAGCTTAGTTAGCGTCCAGGGCGAGCAGTACTTC.